This TCR beta chain was documented in a study of T cells after yellow fever vaccination (dated by TCRdb to between 2018 and 2021). Background on the whole study: Libraries from fractions with low cell numbers were prepared with the SMART-Seq v4 Ultra Low Input RNA kit. The cohort comprised two healthy male donors, one aged 18 to 30 and one aged 30 to 40 years. To follow T-cell clones before and after primary and booster YFV17D yellow fever vaccination, bulk TCR alpha and beta repertoires were sequenced over time. Blood samples were taken at several timepoints before and after primary and secondary immunization, and bulk PBMC replicates and cell subsets were isolated. Here is what the overall study found, with its caveats: Computational filtering was required because FACS-sorted repertoires could contain abundant contaminating clonotypes from the bulk population. The study included only two donors, which limits how far the findings can be generalized. The secondary T-cell response was found to be weaker but faster than the primary response, with a peak reached on day 5 rather than on day 15. After the booster, most clones that had expanded after primary vaccination were detected again (around 96% of CD4 and around nine tenths of CD8), suggesting broad maintenance of memory. A small fraction of clonotypes appeared in both the CD4 and CD8 compartments, likely as a result of convergent recombination.

Reading from cysteine to phenylalanine, the CDR3 counts 13 amino acids. Only CDR3 DNA is held: 39 bases, read in frame from base 1. Trimming at the junction amounts to 10 bases on V and 3 bases on J, and the germline ends lie 15 bases apart. The germline V gene gives CDR1 as ENHRY and CDR2 as SYGVKD. Instrument used: Illumina NovaSeq 6000. TCR cDNA was made using 5'RACE template switching, a step that added a universal primer site and unique molecular identifiers. cDNA synthesis was primed from both the TCR alpha and TCR beta constant segments. Library amplification involved two PCR steps, and the second step added sample barcodes and sequencing adapters. Sequencing of the libraries was done on either Illumina HiSeq 2500 (2x100 bp) or NovaSeq (2x150 bp). Per the source publication's procedure: Reads were demultiplexed and collapsed into UMI consensus sequences with MIGEC, and V(D)J alignment was performed with MiXCR. Using edgeR on replicate PBMC samples, clonotypes were called vaccine-responding if FDR was below 0.01 and the log2 fold change was above 5 up to day 15. Bulk clonotypes were assigned CD4 or CD8 identity according to which sequenced CD4 or CD8 repertoire held them at higher abundance. Clones were called with MiXCR by TCRdb after fastp trimmed the public reads at Q25, and only in-frame beta chains were retained. Duplicate CDR3 protein sequences are folded into a single record with the most common DNA and genes. The V and J calls come from TCRdb's annotation, not from the publication. Present in this sample are a few hundred thousand distinct CDR3 sequences, over 4% of which were seen just once. The ten top clones hold 20% to 25% of the sample.

The treatment or condition label of this sample denotes: live attenuated yellow fever vaccine strain. Two biological replicates of bulk PBMCs were collected at each blood-draw timepoint. PBMCs were isolated from peripheral blood using a standard Ficoll-Paque protocol. TriZol was used to extract RNA from bulk PBMCs, from CD4 and CD8 fractions, and from dextramer-positive and dextramer-negative fractions. In this sample, this clonotype turned up once. The antigen it binds to is not known. Nothing much larger sits one base from this clone, and base qualities are not available. A single read counts as weak evidence.

The clonotype comes from a young man who received the YFV17D yellow fever vaccine. This chain is built from TRBV10-3 and TRBJ2-5, with the D gene uncertain. The sequencing used PBMCs, collected 5 days after the yellow fever booster vaccination. The nucleotide sequence reads as follows: TGTGCCACCCTGGGCCAAGGAGAAGAGACCCAGTACTTC. Its protein product is CATLGQGEETQYF.